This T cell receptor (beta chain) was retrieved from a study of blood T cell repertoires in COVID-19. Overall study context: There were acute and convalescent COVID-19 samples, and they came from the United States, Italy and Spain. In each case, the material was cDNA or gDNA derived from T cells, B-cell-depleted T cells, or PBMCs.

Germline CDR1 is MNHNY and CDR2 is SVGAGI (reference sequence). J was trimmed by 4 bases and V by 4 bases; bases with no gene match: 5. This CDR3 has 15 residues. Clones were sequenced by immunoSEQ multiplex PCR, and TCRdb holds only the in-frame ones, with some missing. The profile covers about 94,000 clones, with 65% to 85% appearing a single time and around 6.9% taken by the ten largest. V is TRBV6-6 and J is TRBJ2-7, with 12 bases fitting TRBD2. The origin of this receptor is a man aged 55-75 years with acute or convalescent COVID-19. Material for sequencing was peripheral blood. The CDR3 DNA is TGTGCCAGCAGTTCGTGGACTAGCGGGGTGTACGAGCAGTACTTC. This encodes CASSSWTSGVYEQYF.